These 30 T cell receptor beta chains share one sample of origin, sequenced in a study of blood T cell repertoires in COVID-19. The assay was immunoSEQ multiplex PCR, and TCRdb's table has in-frame clones only and misses some. The sample yields about 190,000 clones, about nine tenths seen once. The sequencing input was peripheral blood. The receptors shown here come from a man under 40 with acute or convalescent COVID-19.

V gene TRBV20-1 combines with J gene TRBJ2-5; a possible D gene is TRBD2 (5 bases). Germline V CDR1 and CDR2: DFQATT, SNEGSKA (reference sequence). The CDR3 covers 11 residues. V dropped 6 bases and J dropped 5 bases, with 10 bases sitting between them. CDR3 protein: CSALGEETQYF. The CDR3 coding sequence is TGCAGTGCCCTCGGGGAGGAGACCCAGTACTTC.

This clone was counted once. This chain links TRBV18 with TRBJ1-2, with D possibly TRBD1 on 6 matching bases. This CDR3 has 13 amino acids. V was pared by 3 bases and J by 5 bases, with 10 bases between. Germline V gene sequence: CDR1 KGHSH, CDR2 LQKENI. The CDR3 reads CASSPDSSYGYTF. As DNA, the CDR3 is TGTGCCAGCTCACCGGACAGTTCGTATGGCTACACCTTC. The entire variable domain, with the rest obtained from reference TRBV18 and TRBJ1-2, is as follows: NAGVMQNPRHLVRRRGQEARLRCSPMKGHSHVYWYRQLPEEGLKFMVYLQKENIIDESGMPKERFSAEFPKEGPSILRIQQVVRGDSAAYFCASSPDSSYGYTFGSGTRLTVV.

The rearrangement links TRBV5-1 to TRBJ2-1, with 7 positions matching TRBD1. Losses at the gene ends were 3 bases for V and 6 bases for J; bases not matched to a gene: 9. The CDR3 consists of 15 residues. Germline V gene sequence: CDR1 SGHRS, CDR2 YFSETQ. In DNA form, the CDR3 reads TGCGCCAGCAGCTCGGGACAGTGGGGGTCCAATGAGCAGTTCTTC. Encoded protein: CASSSGQWGSNEQFF.

This chain uses TRBV7-3 with TRBJ1-1; TRBD1 is a possible D gene (5 bases). V was shortened by 5 bases and J by 4 bases, with 14 bases between the two germline ends. This CDR3 has 14 amino acids. Germline V lookup: CDR1 SGHTA, CDR2 FQGTGA. The DNA of the CDR3 is TGTGCCAGCAGCCAATCTGGGGGGACCACTGAAGCTTTCTTT. It encodes CASSQSGGTTEAFF.

The rearrangement joins TRBV6-5 to TRBJ1-5, with TRBD1 as a possible D gene (5 bases). There are 13 residues in the CDR3. Trimming took off 8 bases at V and 0 bases at J, with 8 bases between the two ends. Germline V gives CDR1 MNHEY, CDR2 SVGAGI. The CDR3 is CASGGFSNQPQHF. The CDR3 DNA follows: TGTGCCAGCGGGGGGTTTAGCAATCAGCCCCAGCATTTT.

The rearrangement uses TRBV30 and TRBJ2-5; 9 bases are shared with TRBD2. Germline CDR1 and CDR2: GTSNPN and SVGIG (reference sequence). The CDR3 length is 13 residues. V shed 4 bases, J shed 3 bases, and the junction held 3 bases outside the gene matches. CDR3 sequence reads: CAWNSGSKETQYF. The CDR3, as DNA: TGTGCCTGGAATAGCGGGAGTAAAGAGACCCAGTACTTC. Supplemented by reference TRBV30 and TRBJ2-5, the full variable domain reads SQTIHQWPATLVQPVGSPLSLECTVEGTSNPNLYWYRQAAGRGLQLLFYSVGIGQISSEVPQNLSASRPQDRQFILSSKKLLLSDSGFYLCAWNSGSKETQYFGPGTRLLVL.

The table lists this clone with a few counts. The rearrangement links TRBV5-1 to TRBJ2-2; a weak D match, TRBD1 (6 bases). This CDR3 is 15 amino acids long. Trimming pared 9 bases from V and 4 bases from J, leaving 19 bases between. CDR1 is SGHRS and CDR2 is YFSETQ in the germline V gene. CDR3 DNA: TGCGCCACTCAGTTCGGGACACTGGGCACCGGGGAGCTGTTTTTT. Encoded protein: CATQFGTLGTGELFF.

The gene calls are TRBV2 and TRBJ1-2, with 7 bases fitting TRBD1. The length of the CDR3 is 12 residues. Per the germline V gene, CDR1 is SNHLY and CDR2 is FYNNEI. The J segment lost 8 bases and the V segment lost 8 bases, leaving 8 bases of the junction unmatched. The CDR3 is CASAQGMNGYTF. The DNA for the CDR3 is TGTGCCAGCGCACAGGGGATGAACGGCTACACCTTC.

The chain combines TRBV28 with TRBJ2-7; 8 bases map to TRBD2. From germline, CDR1 is MDHEN and CDR2 SYDVKM. This CDR3 region has 16 residues. Losses at the gene ends were 3 bases for V and 3 bases for J; bases not matched to a gene: 10. The DNA for the CDR3 is TGTGCCAGCAGTTTGCCTGGAAGAGCGGGGGACTACGAGCAGTACTTC. This gives the protein CASSLPGRAGDYEQYF.

V is TRBV6-1 and J is TRBJ1-1; no reliable D call. Per germline, CDR1 MNHNS and CDR2 SASEGT. Between the trimmed V and J ends, which lost 3 bases and 4 bases, there was a span of 15 bases. The CDR3 spans 15 residues. The chain's CDR3 is CASSEPPDIGTEAFF. CDR3 coding DNA: TGTGCCAGCAGTGAGCCCCCTGACATAGGCACTGAAGCTTTCTTT.

V and J are TRBV7-9 and TRBJ1-4; 7 nucleotides agree with TRBD1. The CDR3 contains 13 residues. Germline lookup yields CDR1 SEHNR and CDR2 FQNEAQ (reference sequence). Unmatched junction bases numbered 5, after V lost 8 bases and J lost 5 bases. The DNA for the CDR3 is TGTGCCAGCTCGGACAGGCAAAATGAAAAACTGTTTTTT. Translation gives CASSDRQNEKLFF.

The count of this clone is one. The chain combines TRBV3-1 (or the pseudogene TRBV3-2) with TRBJ1-1; D is unresolved. V dropped 0 bases and J dropped 7 bases, with 15 bases sitting between them. This CDR3 spans 15 amino acids. Germline CDR1 is LGHDT and CDR2 is YNNKEL (reference sequence). The CDR3 spells CASSQDLVLGREAFF. DNA for the CDR3: TGTGCCAGCAGCCAAGATCTTGTTCTGGGCCGTGAAGCTTTCTTT.

The CDR3 loop reads CASSQGQTRGVTEAFF. The CDR3 DNA sequence: TGCGCCAGCAGCCAAGGACAGACTCGAGGGGTCACTGAAGCTTTCTTT. This sequence joins TRBV5-1 and TRBJ1-1, with D possibly being TRBD1 (6 bases). The CDR3 totals 16 residues. V was clipped by 4 bases and J by 4 bases, with 20 bases between them. Looked up from germline, CDR1 is SGHRS and CDR2 is YFSETQ.

The V call is TRBV29-1, the J call TRBJ1-4; D is perhaps TRBD1 (5 bases). V shed 4 bases and J shed 5 bases, with 11 bases lying between them. Germline CDR1 SQVTM, CDR2 ANQGSEA. The CDR3 contains 13 residues. CDR3 sequence (DNA): TGCAGCGTTGGGCAGGGAAGAAATGAAAAACTGTTTTTT. Translated: CSVGQGRNEKLFF. Full variable domain (missing parts from reference TRBV29-1 and TRBJ1-4): SAVISQKPSRDICQRGTSLTIQCQVDSQVTMMFWYRQQPGQSLTLIATANQGSEATYESGFVIDKFPISRPNLTFSTLTVSNMSPEDSSIYLCSVGQGRNEKLFFGSGTQLSVL.

The chain carries TRBV4-2 and TRBJ1-5, with 7 bases lining up with TRBD1. The CDR3 runs 14 residues. The V gene's germline CDR1 is LGHNA and CDR2 YNFKEQ. The V gene end was trimmed by 1 base and the J gene end by 5 bases; junction bases not matched to a gene: 2. The CDR3: CASSQGQGYQPQHF. DNA of the CDR3: TGTGCCAGCAGCCAAGGACAGGGATATCAGCCCCAGCATTTT.

The gene calls are TRBV11-2 and TRBJ1-6; D gene ambiguous. Trimming removed 0 bases at V and 10 bases at J, with 13 bases between. The CDR3 spans 15 residues. Germline V lookup: CDR1 SGHAT, CDR2 FQNNGV. The CDR3 protein is CASSLDPYMASPLHF. The CDR3 DNA follows: TGTGCCAGCAGCTTAGATCCATATATGGCATCACCCCTCCACTTT.

This clone was observed once. The chain is built from TRBV7-9 and TRBJ2-3; the D gene is possibly TRBD1 (5 bases). V was clipped by 4 bases and J by 1 base, with 12 bases between them. CDR3 length equals 15 residues. CDR1 SEHNR and CDR2 FQNEAQ come from the germline V gene (reference sequence). The CDR3 loop reads CASSSKGWGTDTQYF. The CDR3 region has the DNA TGTGCCAGCAGCTCGAAGGGGTGGGGCACAGATACGCAGTATTTT.

This chain links TRBV28 with TRBJ2-4, with TRBD1 identical over 9 bases. This CDR3 has 17 residues. Per germline, CDR1 MDHEN and CDR2 SYDVKM. V shed 6 bases and J 3 bases; nucleotides not matched to a gene: 12. The CDR3 DNA is TGTGCCAGCAGGGAATCCGGGACAGGGTCGGACAAAAACATTCAGTACTTC. The encoded protein is CASRESGTGSDKNIQYF.

The V gene is TRBV7-9, the J gene TRBJ2-5; D is perhaps TRBD1 (6 bases). Germline-derived CDR1 and CDR2 are SEHNR and FQNEAQ (reference sequence). V was pared by 5 bases and J by 2 bases, with 12 bases between. CDR3 size: 14 residues. CDR3 nucleotide sequence: TGTGCCAGCAGCGCCTCGACAGGACAAGAGACCCAGTACTTC. Translated, it gives CASSASTGQETQYF.

Only a few counts were recorded for this clone. The chain couples TRBV6-1 to TRBJ1-5, with D perhaps matching TRBD1 (6 bases). Trimming took off 4 bases at V and 0 bases at J, with 16 bases between the two ends. This CDR3 is 17 amino acids long. The germline gives CDR1 MNHNS, CDR2 SASEGT. The CDR3 DNA reads TGTGCCAGCAGTGGAAGAAGGGGGAGATATAGCAATCAGCCCCAGCATTTT. Translation: CASSGRRGRYSNQPQHF.

The chain recombines TRBV7-8 with TRBJ1-5; D is possibly TRBD1 (6 bases). Per germline, CDR1 SGHVS and CDR2 FQNEAQ. This CDR3 is 15 amino acids long. The germline V and J ends were trimmed by 3 bases and 2 bases, with 11 bases remaining between them. The CDR3 loop reads CASSLGPGGNQPQHF. CDR3 DNA sequence: TGTGCCAGCAGCTTGGGACCAGGGGGCAATCAGCCCCAGCATTTT.

The rearrangement joins TRBV19 to TRBJ1-3; 7 bases are shared with TRBD1. The CDR3 is made up of 15 amino acids. Germline V CDR1 and CDR2: LNHDA, SQIVND (reference sequence). V lost 10 bases to trimming and J lost 0 bases; unmatched junction nucleotides: 9. The CDR3 DNA reads as TGTGCCACGCGGGACAGCTCCAGCTCTGGAAACACCATATATTTT. Its translation: CATRDSSSSGNTIYF.

The rearrangement joins TRBV5-3 to TRBJ2-1; maybe TRBD1 (6 bases). TRBV5-3 is identified as an open reading frame with a role that is uncertain. There are 16 residues in the CDR3. The DNA of the CDR3 is TGTGCGAGAGCTTGGGATGGACAGAGCTCCTACAATGAGCAGTTCTTC. This encodes CARAWDGQSSYNEQFF.

This chain connects TRBV5-1 to TRBJ2-5; perhaps TRBD1 as D (5 bases). The CDR3 extends over 15 amino acids. The V end lost 0 bases, the J end lost 1 base, and 10 bases lay between the germline ends. Germline-derived CDR1 and CDR2 are SGHRS and YFSETQ. The CDR3 DNA is TGCGCCAGCAGCTTGGGCACAGGTCTCCAAGAGACCCAGTACTTC. Translation gives CASSLGTGLQETQYF.

V is TRBV28 and J is TRBJ1-5, with D maybe TRBD1 (6 bases). This CDR3 region has 15 residues. In germline, CDR1 is MDHEN, CDR2 SYDVKM. With 3 bases removed from V and 7 bases from J, the gap between germline ends came to 16 bases. The chain's CDR3 is CASSLYFRTDQPQHF. The DNA of the CDR3 is TGTGCCAGCAGTTTGTATTTTCGGACAGACCAGCCCCAGCATTTT.

As DNA, the CDR3 is TGTGCCAGCAGCTTGGGGGGACTAGCCAACACAGATACGCAGTATTTT. This encodes CASSLGGLANTDTQYF. The rearrangement joins TRBV11-2 to TRBJ2-3, with TRBD2 matching over 9 bases. Germline V gives CDR1 SGHAT, CDR2 FQNNGV. V was clipped by 3 bases and J by 2 bases; unmatched bases: 6. The CDR3 consists of 16 residues.

V gene TRBV5-1 combines with J gene TRBJ1-6; 9 bases match TRBD1. CDR3 length equals 17 residues. With 2 bases clipped from V and 9 bases from J, the junction kept 12 bases outside the gene matches. Germline-derived CDR1 and CDR2 are SGHRS and YFSETQ. The CDR3 DNA is TGCGCCAGCAGCTTTGGGTCCGGGACAGGGTCGCGTTCACCCCTCCACTTT. Amino acids: CASSFGSGTGSRSPLHF.

The J gene is TRBJ2-2, the V gene TRBV9; D is perhaps TRBD1 (5 bases). V was shortened by 2 bases and J by 0 bases, with 8 bases between the two germline ends. The CDR3 extends over 15 amino acids. The germline V gene has CDR1 SGDLS and CDR2 YYNGEE. In DNA, the CDR3 is TGTGCCAGCAGCGTTACAGGTTCGAACACCGGGGAGCTGTTTTTT. Protein product: CASSVTGSNTGELFF.

This clone was observed a single time. The rearrangement links TRBV7-2 to TRBJ1-2; 7 bases are a match to TRBD1. The CDR3 contains 15 residues. Germline loops: CDR1 SGHTA, CDR2 FQGNSA. The V segment lost 1 base and the J segment 3 bases; nucleotides outside the gene matches: 5. CDR3 sequence (DNA): TGTGCCAGCAGCTTAGTCCCCAGGGGGGACTATGGCTACACCTTC. Its protein is CASSLVPRGDYGYTF. Combining the CDR3 with reference TRBV7-2 and TRBJ1-2 gives the whole variable domain GAGVSQSPSNKVTEKGKDVELRCDPISGHTALYWYRQSLGQGLEFLIYFQGNSAPDKSGLPSDRFSAERTGGSVSTLTIQRTQQEDSAVYLCASSLVPRGDYGYTFGSGTRLTVV.

The chain links TRBV7-2 to TRBJ2-5; TRBD1 matches at 9 bases. With V trimmed by 5 bases and J by 5 bases, 6 bases remained unmatched. Per germline, CDR1 SGHTA and CDR2 FQGNSA. This CDR3 has 14 amino acids. The CDR3 DNA follows: TGTGCCAGCAGCCACGGGACAGGGTGGGAGACCCAGTACTTC. The encoded protein is CASSHGTGWETQYF.